This TCR beta chain appears in the sequencing data of a study of identical twins. Notes on the study in general: Conclusions were based on cross-sectional statistical analysis, without following the same donors.

There are many counts of this clonotype. Its antigen is currently unknown. The CDR3 has 15 residues. V lost 8 bases to trimming and J lost 4 bases, with 18 bases between them. One entry per CDR3 protein results from TCRdb running MiXCR on the 5' RACE reads. The repertoire holds 250,000 to 350,000 distinct CDR3 sequences, with roughly 8.6% as singletons. These sequences were also reported in another study, on yellow fever vaccine responses in identical twins.

Sample: memory (CD45RO+) T cells sorted from blood. V is TRBV12-3 or TRBV12-4 and J is TRBJ2-1; D possibly corresponds to TRBD1 (6 bases). This TCR was recovered from a woman aged 18-35 years in good health. The CDR3 here is CASLLPGTPYNEQFF. CDR3 DNA sequence: TGTGCCAGCCTCCTACCCGGGACACCTTACAATGAGCAGTTCTTC.